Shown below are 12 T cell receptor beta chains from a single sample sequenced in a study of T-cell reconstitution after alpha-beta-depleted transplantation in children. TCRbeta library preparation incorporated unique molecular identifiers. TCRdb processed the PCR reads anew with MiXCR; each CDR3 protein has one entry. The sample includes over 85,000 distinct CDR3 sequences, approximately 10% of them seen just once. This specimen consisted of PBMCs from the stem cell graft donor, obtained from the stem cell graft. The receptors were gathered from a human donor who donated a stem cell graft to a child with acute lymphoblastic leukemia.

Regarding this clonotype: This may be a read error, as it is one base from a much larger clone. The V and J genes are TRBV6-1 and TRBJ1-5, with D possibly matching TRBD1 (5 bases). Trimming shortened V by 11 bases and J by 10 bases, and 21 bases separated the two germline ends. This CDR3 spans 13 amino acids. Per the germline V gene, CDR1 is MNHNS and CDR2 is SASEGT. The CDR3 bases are TGTGCCGCCGCGACCGGGACCGCTCATCCCCAGCATTTT. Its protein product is CAAATGTAHPQHF.

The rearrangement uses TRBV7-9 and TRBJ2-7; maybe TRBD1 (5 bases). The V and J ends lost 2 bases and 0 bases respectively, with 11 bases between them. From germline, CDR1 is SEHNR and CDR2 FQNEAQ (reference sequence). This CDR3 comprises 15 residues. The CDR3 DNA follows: TGTGCCAGCAGCTTACCAGGGATCAGCTCCTACGAGCAGTACTTC. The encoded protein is CASSLPGISSYEQYF.

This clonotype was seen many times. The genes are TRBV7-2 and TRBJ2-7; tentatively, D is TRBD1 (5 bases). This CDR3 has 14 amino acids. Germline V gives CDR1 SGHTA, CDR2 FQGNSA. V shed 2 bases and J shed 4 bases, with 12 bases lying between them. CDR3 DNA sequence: TGTGCCAGCAGCTTACGGCTGGGGCCATACGAGCAGTACTTC. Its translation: CASSLRLGPYEQYF.

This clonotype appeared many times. The CDR3 is CSAGFQGGPSMETQYF. The CDR3 DNA reads as TGCAGTGCTGGCTTTCAGGGTGGCCCATCGATGGAGACCCAGTACTTC. V and J are TRBV20-1 and TRBJ2-5; D is possibly TRBD1 (5 bases). The V and J ends lost 5 bases and 5 bases respectively, with 24 bases between them. Germline assignment: CDR1 DFQATT and CDR2 SNEGSKA (reference sequence). CDR3 length: 16 amino acids.

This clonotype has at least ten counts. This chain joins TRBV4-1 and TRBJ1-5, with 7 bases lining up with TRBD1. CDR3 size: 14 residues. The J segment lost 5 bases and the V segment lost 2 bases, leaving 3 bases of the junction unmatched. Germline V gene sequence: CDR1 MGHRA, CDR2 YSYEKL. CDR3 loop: CASSQFTGDQPQHF. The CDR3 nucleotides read TGCGCCAGCAGCCAATTTACAGGGGATCAGCCCCAGCATTTT.

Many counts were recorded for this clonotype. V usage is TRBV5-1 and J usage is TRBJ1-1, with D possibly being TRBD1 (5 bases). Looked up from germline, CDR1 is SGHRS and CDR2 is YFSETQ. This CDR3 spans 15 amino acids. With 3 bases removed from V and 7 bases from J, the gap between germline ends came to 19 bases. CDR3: CASSSRAGTDLEAFF. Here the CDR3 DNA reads TGCGCCAGCAGCTCCCGAGCCGGGACGGACCTTGAAGCTTTCTTT.

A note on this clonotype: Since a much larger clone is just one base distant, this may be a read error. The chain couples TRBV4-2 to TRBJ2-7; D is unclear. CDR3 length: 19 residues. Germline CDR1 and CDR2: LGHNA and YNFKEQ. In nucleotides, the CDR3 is TGTGCCAGCAGCCAGAGACCATGGAGTCGGGTCACCGGATCCTACAAGCAGTACTTC. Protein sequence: CASSQRPWSRVTGSYKQYF.

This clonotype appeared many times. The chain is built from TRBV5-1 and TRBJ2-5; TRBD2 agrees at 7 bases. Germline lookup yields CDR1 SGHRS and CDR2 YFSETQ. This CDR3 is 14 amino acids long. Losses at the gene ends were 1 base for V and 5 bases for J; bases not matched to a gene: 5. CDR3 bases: TGCGCCAGCAGCTTGAACGGGGGGTATGAGACCCAGTACTTC. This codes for CASSLNGGYETQYF. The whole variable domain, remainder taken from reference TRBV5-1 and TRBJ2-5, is KAGVTQTPRYLIKTRGQQVTLSCSPISGHRSVSWYQQTPGQGLQFLFEYFSETQRNKGNFPGRFSGRQFSNSRSEMNVSTLELGDSALYLCASSLNGGYETQYFGPGTRLLVL.

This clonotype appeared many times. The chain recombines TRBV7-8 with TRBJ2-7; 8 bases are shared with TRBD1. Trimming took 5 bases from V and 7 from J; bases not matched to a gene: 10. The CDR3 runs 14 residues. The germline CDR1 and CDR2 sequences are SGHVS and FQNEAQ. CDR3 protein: CASSRLLQGGEQYF. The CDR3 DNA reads TGTGCCAGCAGCCGACTCCTACAGGGGGGAGAGCAGTACTTC.

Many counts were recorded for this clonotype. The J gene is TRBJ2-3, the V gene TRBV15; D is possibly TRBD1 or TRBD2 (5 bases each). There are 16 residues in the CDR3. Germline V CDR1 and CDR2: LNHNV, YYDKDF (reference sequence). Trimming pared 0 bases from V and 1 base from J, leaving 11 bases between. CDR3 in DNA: TGTGCCACCAGCAGAGATCGGCAGGGAGGCACAGATACGCAGTATTTT. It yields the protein CATSRDRQGGTDTQYF.

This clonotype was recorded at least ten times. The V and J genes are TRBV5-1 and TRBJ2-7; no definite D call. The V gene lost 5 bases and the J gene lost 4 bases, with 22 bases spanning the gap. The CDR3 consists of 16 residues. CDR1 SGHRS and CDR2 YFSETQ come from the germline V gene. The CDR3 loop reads CASRSSTGGSTYEQYF. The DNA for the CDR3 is TGCGCCAGCAGGAGCAGCACCGGCGGTAGTACTTACGAGCAGTACTTC. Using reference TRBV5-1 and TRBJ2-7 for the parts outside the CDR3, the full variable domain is KAGVTQTPRYLIKTRGQQVTLSCSPISGHRSVSWYQQTPGQGLQFLFEYFSETQRNKGNFPGRFSGRQFSNSRSEMNVSTLELGDSALYLCASRSSTGGSTYEQYFGPGTRLTVT.

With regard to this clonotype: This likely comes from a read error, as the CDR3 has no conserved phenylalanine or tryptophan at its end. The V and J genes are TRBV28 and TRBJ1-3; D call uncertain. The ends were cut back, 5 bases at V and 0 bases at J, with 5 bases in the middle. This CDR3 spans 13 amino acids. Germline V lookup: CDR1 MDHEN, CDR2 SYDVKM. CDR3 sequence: CASSVHSGNTIYL. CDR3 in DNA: TGTGCCAGCAGTGTACACTCTGGAAACACCATATATTTG.